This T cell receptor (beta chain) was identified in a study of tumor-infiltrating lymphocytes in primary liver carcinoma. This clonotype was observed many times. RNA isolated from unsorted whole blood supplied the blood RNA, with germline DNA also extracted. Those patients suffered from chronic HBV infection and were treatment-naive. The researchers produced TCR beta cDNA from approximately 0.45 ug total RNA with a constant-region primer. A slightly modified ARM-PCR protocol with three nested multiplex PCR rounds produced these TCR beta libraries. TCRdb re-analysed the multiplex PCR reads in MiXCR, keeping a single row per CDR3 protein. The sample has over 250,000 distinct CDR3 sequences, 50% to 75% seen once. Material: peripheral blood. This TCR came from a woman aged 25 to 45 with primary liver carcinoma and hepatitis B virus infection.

Here the CDR3 reads CASSLTIGTEAFF. CDR3 nucleotide sequence: TGTGCCAGCAGCTTAACGATTGGCACTGAAGCTTTCTTT. This chain links TRBV7-8 with TRBJ1-1; D gene ambiguous. Germline V gene sequence: CDR1 SGHVS, CDR2 FQNEAQ. V lost 2 bases to trimming and J lost 4 bases, with 8 bases between them. The CDR3 length is 13 residues.